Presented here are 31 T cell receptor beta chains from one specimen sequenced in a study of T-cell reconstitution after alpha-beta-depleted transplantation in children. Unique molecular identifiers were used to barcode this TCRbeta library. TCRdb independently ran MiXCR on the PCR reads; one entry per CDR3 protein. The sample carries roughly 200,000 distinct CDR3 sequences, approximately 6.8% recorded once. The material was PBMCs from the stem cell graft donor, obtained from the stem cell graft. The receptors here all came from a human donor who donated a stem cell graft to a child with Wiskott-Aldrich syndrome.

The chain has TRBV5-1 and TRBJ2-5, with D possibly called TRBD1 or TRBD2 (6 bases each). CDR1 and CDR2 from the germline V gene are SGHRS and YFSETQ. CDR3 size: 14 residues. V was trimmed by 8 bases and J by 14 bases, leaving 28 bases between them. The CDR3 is CASTSPGAERGTYF. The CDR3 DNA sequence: TGCGCCAGTACCTCCCCGGGGGCGGAACGAGGTACCTACTTC.

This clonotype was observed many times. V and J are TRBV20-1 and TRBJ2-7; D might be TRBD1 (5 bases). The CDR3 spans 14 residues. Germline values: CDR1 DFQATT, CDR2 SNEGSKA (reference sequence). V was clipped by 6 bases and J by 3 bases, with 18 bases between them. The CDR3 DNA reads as TGCAGTGCCAAGAAAACGCCAGGGCACTACGAGCAGTACTTC. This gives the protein CSAKKTPGHYEQYF.

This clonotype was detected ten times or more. CDR3 loop: CASVRGGASTEAFF. The CDR3 coding sequence is TGTGCCAGCGTACGGGGGGGCGCGAGTACTGAAGCTTTCTTT. The chain couples TRBV27 to TRBJ1-1, with D tentatively TRBD1 (6 bases). The CDR3 contains 14 residues. V shed 8 bases and J shed 5 bases, with 18 bases lying between them. The germline V gene encodes CDR1 MNHEY and CDR2 SMNVEV (reference sequence).

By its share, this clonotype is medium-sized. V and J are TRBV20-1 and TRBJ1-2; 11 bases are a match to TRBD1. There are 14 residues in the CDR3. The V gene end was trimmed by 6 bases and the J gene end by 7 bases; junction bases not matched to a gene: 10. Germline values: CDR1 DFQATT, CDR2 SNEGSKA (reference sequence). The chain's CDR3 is CSAAGTGGEFGYTF. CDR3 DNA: TGCAGTGCGGCCGGGACAGGGGGGGAATTTGGCTACACCTTC.

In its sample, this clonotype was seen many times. CDR3 nucleotides: TGCAGTGCCACCTTAGGGGCTCGGACTGAAGCTTTCTTT. Translated, it gives CSATLGARTEAFF. The chain employs TRBV20-1 and TRBJ1-1; the D gene is possibly TRBD1 (5 bases). The CDR3 has 13 residues. V was trimmed by 6 bases and J by 5 bases, leaving 16 bases between them. Germline assignment: CDR1 DFQATT and CDR2 SNEGSKA (reference sequence).

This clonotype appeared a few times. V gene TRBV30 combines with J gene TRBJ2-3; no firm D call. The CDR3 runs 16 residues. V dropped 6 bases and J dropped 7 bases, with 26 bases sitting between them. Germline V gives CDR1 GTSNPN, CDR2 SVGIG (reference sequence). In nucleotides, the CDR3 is TGTGCCTGCGTCTCTTCGAAAGGGCGGAACGGACATACGCAGTATTTT. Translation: CACVSSKGRNGHTQYF.

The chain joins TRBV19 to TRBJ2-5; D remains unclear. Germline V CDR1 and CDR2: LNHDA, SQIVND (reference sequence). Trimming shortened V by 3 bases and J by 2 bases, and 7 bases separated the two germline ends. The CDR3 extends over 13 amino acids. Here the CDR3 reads CASSIQIQETQYF. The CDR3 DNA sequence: TGTGCCAGTAGTATTCAGATACAAGAGACCCAGTACTTC.

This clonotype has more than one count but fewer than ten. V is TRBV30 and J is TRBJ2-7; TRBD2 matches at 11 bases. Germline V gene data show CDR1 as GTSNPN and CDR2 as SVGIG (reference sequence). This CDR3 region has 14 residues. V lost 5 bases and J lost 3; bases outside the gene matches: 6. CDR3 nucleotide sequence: TGTGCCTGGGAACTAGCGGGAGACCTCTACGAGCAGTACTTC. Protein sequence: CAWELAGDLYEQYF. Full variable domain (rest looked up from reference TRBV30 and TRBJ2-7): SQTIHQWPATLVQPVGSPLSLECTVEGTSNPNLYWYRQAAGRGLQLLFYSVGIGQISSEVPQNLSASRPQDRQFILSSKKLLLSDSGFYLCAWELAGDLYEQYFGPGTRLTVT.

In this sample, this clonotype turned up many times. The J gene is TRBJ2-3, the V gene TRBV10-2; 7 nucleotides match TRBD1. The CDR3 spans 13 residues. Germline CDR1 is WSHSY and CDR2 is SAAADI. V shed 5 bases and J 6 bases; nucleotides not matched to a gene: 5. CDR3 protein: CASSSQGMDTQYF. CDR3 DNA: TGCGCCAGCAGTTCACAGGGGATGGATACGCAGTATTTT.

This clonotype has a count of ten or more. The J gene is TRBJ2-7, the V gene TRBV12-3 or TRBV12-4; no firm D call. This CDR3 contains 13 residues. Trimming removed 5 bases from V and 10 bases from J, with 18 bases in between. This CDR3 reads CASSNDPFTDQYF. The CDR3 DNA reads TGTGCCAGCAGTAATGATCCCTTTACGGATCAGTACTTC.

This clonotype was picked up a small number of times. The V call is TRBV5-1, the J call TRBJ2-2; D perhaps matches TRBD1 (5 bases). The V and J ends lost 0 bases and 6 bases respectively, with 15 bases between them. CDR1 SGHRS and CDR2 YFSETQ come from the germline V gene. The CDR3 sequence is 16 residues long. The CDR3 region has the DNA TGCGCCAGCAGCTTGGCGCAGGCAGGGTCGGCCGGGGAGCTGTTTTTT. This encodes CASSLAQAGSAGELFF. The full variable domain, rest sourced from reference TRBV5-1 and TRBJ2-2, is KAGVTQTPRYLIKTRGQQVTLSCSPISGHRSVSWYQQTPGQGLQFLFEYFSETQRNKGNFPGRFSGRQFSNSRSEMNVSTLELGDSALYLCASSLAQAGSAGELFFGEGSRLTVL.

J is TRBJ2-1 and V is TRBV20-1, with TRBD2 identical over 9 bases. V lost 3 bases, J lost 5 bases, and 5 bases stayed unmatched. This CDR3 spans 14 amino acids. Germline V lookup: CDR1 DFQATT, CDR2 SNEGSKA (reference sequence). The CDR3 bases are TGCAGTGCTAGTAAGCGGGAGGCAAACAATGAGCAGTTCTTC. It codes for CSASKREANNEQFF.

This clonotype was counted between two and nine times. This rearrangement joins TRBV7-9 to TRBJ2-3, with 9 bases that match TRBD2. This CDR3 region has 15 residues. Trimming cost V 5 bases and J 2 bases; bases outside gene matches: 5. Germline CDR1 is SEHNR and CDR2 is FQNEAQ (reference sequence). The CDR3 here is CASSRGGAITDTQYF. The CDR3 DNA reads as TGTGCCAGCAGCCGCGGGGGGGCTATCACAGATACGCAGTATTTT.

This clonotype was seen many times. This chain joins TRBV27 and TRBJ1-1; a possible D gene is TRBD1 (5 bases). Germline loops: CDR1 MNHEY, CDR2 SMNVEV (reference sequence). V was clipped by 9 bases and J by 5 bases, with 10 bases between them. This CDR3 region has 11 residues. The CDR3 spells CASRGGTEAFF. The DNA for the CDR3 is TGTGCCAGTAGGGGTGGAACTGAAGCTTTCTTT.

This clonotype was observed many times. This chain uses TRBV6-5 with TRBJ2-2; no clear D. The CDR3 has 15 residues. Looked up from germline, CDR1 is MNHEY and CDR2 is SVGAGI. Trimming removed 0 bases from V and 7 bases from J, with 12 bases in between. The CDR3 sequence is CASSYSKARNGELFF. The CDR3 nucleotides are TGTGCCAGCAGTTACTCGAAGGCCCGTAACGGGGAGCTGTTTTTT.

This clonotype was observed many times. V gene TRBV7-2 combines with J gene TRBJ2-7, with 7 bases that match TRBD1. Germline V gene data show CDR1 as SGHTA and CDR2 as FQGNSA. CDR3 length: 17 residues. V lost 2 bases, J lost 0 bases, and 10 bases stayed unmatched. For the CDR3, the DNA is TGTGCCAGCAGCTTACTCCCGGACAGGACCATCTCCTACGAGCAGTACTTC. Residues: CASSLLPDRTISYEQYF.

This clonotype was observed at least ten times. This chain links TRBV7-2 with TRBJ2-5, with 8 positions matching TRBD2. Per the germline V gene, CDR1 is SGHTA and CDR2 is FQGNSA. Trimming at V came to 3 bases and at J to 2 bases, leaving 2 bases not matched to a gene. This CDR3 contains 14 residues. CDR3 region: CASSFGGGQETQYF. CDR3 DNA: TGTGCCAGCAGCTTCGGCGGGGGGCAAGAGACCCAGTACTTC.

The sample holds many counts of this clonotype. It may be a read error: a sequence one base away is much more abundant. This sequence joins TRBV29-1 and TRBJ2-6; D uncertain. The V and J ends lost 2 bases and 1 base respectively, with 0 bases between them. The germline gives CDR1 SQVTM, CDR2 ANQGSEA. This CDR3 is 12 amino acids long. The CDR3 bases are TGCAGCGTTGAATCTGGGGCCAACGTCCTGACTTTC. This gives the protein CSVESGANVLTF. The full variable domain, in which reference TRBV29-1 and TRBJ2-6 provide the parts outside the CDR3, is SAVISQKPSRDICQRGTSLTIQCQVDSQVTMMFWYRQQPGQSLTLIATANQGSEATYESGFVIDKFPISRPNLTFSTLTVSNMSPEDSSIYLCSVESGANVLTFGAGSRLTVL.

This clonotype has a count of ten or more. The CDR3 spells CASSLVGAITNEKLFF. The CDR3 bases are TGCGCCAGCAGCTTGGTAGGGGCCATAACTAATGAAAAACTGTTTTTT. The rearrangement links TRBV5-1 to TRBJ1-4; a weak D match, TRBD1 (5 bases). V was cut by 0 bases and J by 1 base, with 10 bases left in between. Germline V gene data show CDR1 as SGHRS and CDR2 as YFSETQ. The CDR3 runs 16 residues.

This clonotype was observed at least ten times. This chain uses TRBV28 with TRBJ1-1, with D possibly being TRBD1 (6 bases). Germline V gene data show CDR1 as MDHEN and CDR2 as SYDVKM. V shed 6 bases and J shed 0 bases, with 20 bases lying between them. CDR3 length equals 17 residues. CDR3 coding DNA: TGTGCCAGCAGCTATACCGGGACACCTGACATGAACACTGAAGCTTTCTTT. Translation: CASSYTGTPDMNTEAFF. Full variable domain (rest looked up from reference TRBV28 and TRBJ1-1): DVKVTQSSRYLVKRTGEKVFLECVQDMDHENMFWYRQDPGLGLRLIYFSYDVKMKEKGDIPEGYSVSREKKERFSLILESASTNQTSMYLCASSYTGTPDMNTEAFFGQGTRLTVV.

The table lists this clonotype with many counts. CDR3 sequence: CASSLQRPINQPQHF. DNA of the CDR3: TGTGCCAGCAGTTTACAGCGACCCATCAATCAGCCCCAGCATTTT. This rearrangement joins TRBV12-3 or TRBV12-4 to TRBJ1-5; D call uncertain. V lost 2 bases to trimming and J lost 3 bases, with 11 bases between them. The CDR3 is made up of 15 amino acids.

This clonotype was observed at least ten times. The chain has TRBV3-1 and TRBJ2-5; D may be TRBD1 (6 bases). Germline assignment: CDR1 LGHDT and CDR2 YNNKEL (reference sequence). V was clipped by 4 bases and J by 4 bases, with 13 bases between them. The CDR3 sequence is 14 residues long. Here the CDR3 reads CASSRGGSIETQYF. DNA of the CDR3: TGTGCCAGCAGCCGAGGGGGAAGTATAGAGACCCAGTACTTC.

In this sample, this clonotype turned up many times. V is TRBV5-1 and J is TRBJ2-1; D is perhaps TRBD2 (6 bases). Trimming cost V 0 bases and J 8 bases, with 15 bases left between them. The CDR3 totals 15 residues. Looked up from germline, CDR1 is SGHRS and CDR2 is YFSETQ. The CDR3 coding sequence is TGCGCCAGCAGCTTGGCCGCTACGGGGGTCGATGAGCAGTTCTTC. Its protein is CASSLAATGVDEQFF. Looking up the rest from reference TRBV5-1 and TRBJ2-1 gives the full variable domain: KAGVTQTPRYLIKTRGQQVTLSCSPISGHRSVSWYQQTPGQGLQFLFEYFSETQRNKGNFPGRFSGRQFSNSRSEMNVSTLELGDSALYLCASSLAATGVDEQFFGPGTRLTVL.

CDR3 sequence: CASQTGRDTEAFF. CDR3 in DNA: TGTGCCTCCCAAACGGGTCGGGACACTGAAGCTTTCTTT. The V call is TRBV30, the J call TRBJ1-1; no clear D gene. The V gene's germline CDR1 is GTSNPN and CDR2 SVGIG (reference sequence). CDR3 size: 13 residues. The germline V and J ends were trimmed by 7 bases and 3 bases, with 15 bases remaining between them.

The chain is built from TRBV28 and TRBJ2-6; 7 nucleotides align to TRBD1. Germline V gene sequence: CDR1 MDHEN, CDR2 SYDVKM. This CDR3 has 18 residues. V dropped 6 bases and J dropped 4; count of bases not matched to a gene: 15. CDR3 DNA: TGTGCCAGCAGCCTTGGCTCGACAGGGATTTACGGGGCCAACGTCCTGACTTTC. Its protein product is CASSLGSTGIYGANVLTF. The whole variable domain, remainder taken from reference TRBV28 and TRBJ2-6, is DVKVTQSSRYLVKRTGEKVFLECVQDMDHENMFWYRQDPGLGLRLIYFSYDVKMKEKGDIPEGYSVSREKKERFSLILESASTNQTSMYLCASSLGSTGIYGANVLTFGAGSRLTVL.

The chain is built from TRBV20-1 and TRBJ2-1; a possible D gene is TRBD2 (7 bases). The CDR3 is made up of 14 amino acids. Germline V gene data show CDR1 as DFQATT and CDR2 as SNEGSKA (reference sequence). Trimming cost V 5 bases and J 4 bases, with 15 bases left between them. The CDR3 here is CSALRGGGYNEQFF. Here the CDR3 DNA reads TGCAGTGCTTTAAGGGGGGGGGGGTACAATGAGCAGTTCTTC.

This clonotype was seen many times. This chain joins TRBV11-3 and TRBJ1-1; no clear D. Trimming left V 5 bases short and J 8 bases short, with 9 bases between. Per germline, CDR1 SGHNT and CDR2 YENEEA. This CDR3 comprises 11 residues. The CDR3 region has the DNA TGTGCCAGCAGCCTCCGGGAAGAAGCTTTCTTT. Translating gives CASSLREEAFF.

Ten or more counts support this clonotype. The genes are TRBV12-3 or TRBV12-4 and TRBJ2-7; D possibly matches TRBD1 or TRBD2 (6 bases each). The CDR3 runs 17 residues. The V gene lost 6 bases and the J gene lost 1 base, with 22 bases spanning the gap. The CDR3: CASSYWGAGTGSYEQYF. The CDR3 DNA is TGTGCCAGCAGCTACTGGGGGGCAGGGACGGGTTCCTACGAGCAGTACTTC.

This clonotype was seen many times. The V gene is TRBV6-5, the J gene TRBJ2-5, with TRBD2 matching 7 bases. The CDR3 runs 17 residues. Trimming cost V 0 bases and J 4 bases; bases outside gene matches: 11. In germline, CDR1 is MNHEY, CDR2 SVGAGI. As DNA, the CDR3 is TGTGCCAGCAGTTACTCGGGCTCGGCGGGAGCTGGAGAGACCCAGTACTTC. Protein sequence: CASSYSGSAGAGETQYF.

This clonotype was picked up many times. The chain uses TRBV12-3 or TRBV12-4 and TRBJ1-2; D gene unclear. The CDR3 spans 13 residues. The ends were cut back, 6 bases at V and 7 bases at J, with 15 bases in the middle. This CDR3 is CASSGRAEGGYTF. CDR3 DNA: TGTGCCAGCAGCGGACGGGCCGAGGGTGGCTACACCTTC.

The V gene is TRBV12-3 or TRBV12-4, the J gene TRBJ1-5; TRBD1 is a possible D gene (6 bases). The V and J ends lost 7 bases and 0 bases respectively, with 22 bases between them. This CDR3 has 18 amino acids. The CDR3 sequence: CASISDRGGLFSNQPQHF. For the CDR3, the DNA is TGTGCCAGCATCTCCGACCGAGGGGGACTCTTTAGCAATCAGCCCCAGCATTTT.